This entry describes one T cell receptor (beta chain). This clonotype was detected many times. It has no known antigen specificity. No much larger clonotype is one base removed from it; base qualities were not supplied. The germline V gene sets CDR1 to SGHDT and CDR2 to YYEEEE. Between the V and J ends, shortened by 4 bases and 4 bases respectively, the junction contains 14 bases. The CDR3 starts with the cysteine, ends with the phenylalanine, and has 14 residues. Here the CDR3 DNA is all that survives: 42 bases in frame from base 1. The run used an Illumina HiSeq 2500. Quantitative 5'-RACE with molecular barcodes was the method used to prepare the TCR beta libraries. The paper's processing steps were these. Disease-linked TCR variants were identified with a new computational method built on a probabilistic model of VDJ rearrangement. Using fastp at Q25 and MiXCR, TCRdb reprocessed the public reads and kept productive beta chains. Entries that share a CDR3 protein sequence are merged under the most common genes and DNA. The V and J calls come from TCRdb's annotation, not from the publication. Within this sample are about 210,000 distinct CDR3 sequences, with under 8.5% of them counted one time only. The ten largest clones add up to around 4.9% of the sample.

This entry belongs to a study of CD8 T cells in ankylosing spondylitis (dated by TCRdb to about 2017). As for the study more broadly: The study profiled T cell receptor beta repertoires in healthy donors and ankylosing spondylitis patients to find disease-linked TCR variants. The full study cohort was made up of over 20 ankylosing spondylitis patients and roughly 98 healthy donors. Peripheral blood was sampled, and synovial fluid was additionally collected from ankylosing spondylitis patients.

Findings and caveats that apply to the study as a whole: Blood from ankylosing spondylitis patients appeared to be characterized by a TCR beta motif composed of eight highly homologous amino acid variants. A CD8+ phenotype was shown by the disease-linked clones, which were found at relatively low frequencies in peripheral blood. The disease-linked clones were reported to be significantly enriched in matched synovial fluid samples from ankylosing spondylitis patients. Some motif variants were previously reported in synovial fluid and blood of reactive arthritis patients, suggesting common disease-initiation mechanisms.

This chain is built from TRBV5-6 and TRBJ2-5; matching of 6 bases hints at TRBD1 as the D gene. The sequencing input was blood, either unsorted or a sorted T cell fraction (not recorded which). This sequence was found in a female donor with ankylosing spondylitis or in good health (not recorded which). The DNA sequence reads TGTGCCAGCAGCCGAGCAGGGGACCTAGAGACCCAGTACTTC. Its protein is CASSRAGDLETQYF.